The TCR beta chain described here comes from a study of CD8+ T cells in alopecia areata. Treatment given: oral pan-JAK inhibitor, 5-10 mg twice daily. Punch biopsies of lesional scalp, plus peripheral blood, were taken from alopecia areata patients. This CDR3 is 11 amino acids long. The germline V gene encodes CDR1 DFQATT and CDR2 SNEGSKA (reference sequence). Deletions cut 1 base from V and 3 bases from J, with 3 bases between. RNA was isolated and reverse transcribed to cDNA, the sequencing template. Assay: immunoSEQ multiplex PCR; the TCRdb copy retains only in-frame clones and omits some. The sample has 160,000 or so clones; roughly 65% are singletons.

Sequences were derived from CD4+ T cells sorted from blood, sampled at week 4, from a patient treated with tofacitinib. The sequence was collected from a human donor with alopecia areata. The chain recombines TRBV20-1 with TRBJ1-2; no definite D call. The CDR3, as DNA: TGCAGTGCTAGAGGGGACTATGGCTACACCTTC. Protein sequence: CSARGDYGYTF.